Sequencing of this TCR beta chain was carried out in a study of T cells in Graves' hyperthyroidism and ophthalmopathy. Around 10 ml fresh peripheral blood yielded the PBMCs. TCR beta CDR3 sequences were amplified from RNA transcripts. The TCR CDR3 was amplified in a first-round RT-PCR using the HTBI primer set. TCRdb reanalysed the multiplex PCR reads using MiXCR and keeps one entry per CDR3 protein. The data hold roughly 200,000 distinct CDR3 sequences, with 15% to 20% observed a single time. V dropped 6 bases and J dropped 6; count of bases not matched to a gene: 13. The CDR3 has 16 residues. Germline V lookup: CDR1 MDHEN, CDR2 SYDVKM. Regarding the study as a whole: Ophthalmopathy, which appeared later, was predicted by the model a median around 6 months before onset. Ophthalmopathy and stable hyperthyroidism were told apart by a 13 V-J model.

This clonotype was found many times. Antigen unknown. The clonotype originates from a man in his forties with Graves' hyperthyroidism. The material sequenced was blood. The gene calls are TRBV28 and TRBJ1-1, with TRBD1 matching 10 bases. This chain's CDR3 is CASSPPGTGADAEAFF. The DNA of the CDR3 is TGTGCCAGCAGCCCGCCGGGGACAGGGGCCGACGCTGAAGCTTTCTTT.